This TCR beta chain was sequenced in a study of response to subunit inactivated influenza vaccine. TCRdb re-called the RT-PCR reads through MiXCR, storing one row per CDR3 protein. The repertoire holds around 520,000 distinct CDR3 sequences, 25% seen once, with over 1.5% in the top ten. CDR3 size: 16 residues. CDR1 is MNHNS and CDR2 is SASEGT in the germline V gene. Trimming cost V 6 bases and J 0 bases, with 17 bases left between them. The sample in question was CD4+ T cells sorted from PBMCs, obtained about 5 days after vaccination. This TCR came from a man aged 50 to 60 who received an inactivated influenza vaccine. The chain has TRBV6-1 and TRBJ1-2, with D possibly matching TRBD1 (6 bases). The CDR3 coding sequence is TGTGCCAGCAGCAATCATCGTGGGACAACTAACTATGGCTACACCTTC. It translates to CASSNHRGTTNYGYTF.